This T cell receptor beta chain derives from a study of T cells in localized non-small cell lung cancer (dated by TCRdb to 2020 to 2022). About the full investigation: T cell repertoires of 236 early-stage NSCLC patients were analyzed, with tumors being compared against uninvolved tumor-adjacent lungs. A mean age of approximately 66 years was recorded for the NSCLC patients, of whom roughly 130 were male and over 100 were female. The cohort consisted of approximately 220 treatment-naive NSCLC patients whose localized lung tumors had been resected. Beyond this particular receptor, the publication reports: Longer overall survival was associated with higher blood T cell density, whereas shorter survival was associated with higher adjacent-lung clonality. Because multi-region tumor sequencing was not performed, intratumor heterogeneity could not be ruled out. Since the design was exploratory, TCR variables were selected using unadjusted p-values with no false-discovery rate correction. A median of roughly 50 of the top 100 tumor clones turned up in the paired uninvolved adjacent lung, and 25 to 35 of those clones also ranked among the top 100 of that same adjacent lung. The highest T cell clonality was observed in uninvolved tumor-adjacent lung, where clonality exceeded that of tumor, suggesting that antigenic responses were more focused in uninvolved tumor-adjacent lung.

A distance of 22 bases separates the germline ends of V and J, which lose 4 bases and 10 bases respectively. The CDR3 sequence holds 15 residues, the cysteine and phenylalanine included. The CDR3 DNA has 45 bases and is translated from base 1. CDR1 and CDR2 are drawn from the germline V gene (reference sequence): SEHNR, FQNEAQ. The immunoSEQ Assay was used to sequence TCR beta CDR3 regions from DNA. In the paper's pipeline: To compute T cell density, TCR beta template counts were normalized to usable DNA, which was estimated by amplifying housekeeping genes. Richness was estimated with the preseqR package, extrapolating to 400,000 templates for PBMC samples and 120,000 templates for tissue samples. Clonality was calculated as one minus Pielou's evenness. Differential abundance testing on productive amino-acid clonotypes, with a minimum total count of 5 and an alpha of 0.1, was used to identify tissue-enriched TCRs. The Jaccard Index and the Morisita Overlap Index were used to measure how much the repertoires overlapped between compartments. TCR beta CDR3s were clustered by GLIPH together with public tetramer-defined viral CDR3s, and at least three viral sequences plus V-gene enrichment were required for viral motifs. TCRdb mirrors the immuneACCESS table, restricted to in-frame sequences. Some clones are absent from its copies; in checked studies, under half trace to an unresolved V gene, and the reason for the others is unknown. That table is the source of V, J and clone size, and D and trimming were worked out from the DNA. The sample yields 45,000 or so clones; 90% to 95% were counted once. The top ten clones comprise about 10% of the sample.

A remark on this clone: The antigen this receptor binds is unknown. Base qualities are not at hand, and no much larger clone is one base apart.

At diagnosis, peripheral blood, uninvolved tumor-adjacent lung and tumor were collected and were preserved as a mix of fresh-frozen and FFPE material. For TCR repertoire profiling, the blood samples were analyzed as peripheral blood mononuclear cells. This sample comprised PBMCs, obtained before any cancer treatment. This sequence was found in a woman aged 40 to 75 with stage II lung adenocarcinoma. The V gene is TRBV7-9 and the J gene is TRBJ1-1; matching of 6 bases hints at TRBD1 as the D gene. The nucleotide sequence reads TGTGCCAGCAGCTCCGTACAGACAGGTCTCCCGGGAGCTTTCTTT. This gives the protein CASSSVQTGLPGAFF.